A selection of T cell receptor beta chains follows, all from one sample in a study of metastatic and nonmetastatic thyroid tumors. TCRdb re-processed the PCR reads through MiXCR. The sample includes 40,000 or so clones, roughly 27% of them seen just once. Sequencing used blood. All receptors come from a female donor with papillary thyroid cancer or a benign thyroid nodule (not recorded which). Some clones in this sample may be carry-over from other donors' samples. Each CDR3 is given with its conserved first and last residue. D genes are given only for firm matches. The listing skips clone size in some rows; elsewhere it reads once, few, many or a size class.

v_gene,d_gene,j_gene,abundance,CDR3nt,CDR3aa
TRBV4-2,TRBD2,TRBJ2-3,-,TGTGCCAGCAGCCAAAGCTGTGCTAGCGGTACAGATACGCAGTATTTT,CASSQSCASGTDTQYF
TRBV7-9,TRBD1,TRBJ1-6,many,TGTGCCAGCAGCTTGGGAGGGGGCCTTAATTCACCCCTCCACTTT,CASSLGGGLNSPLHF
TRBV5-1,TRBD1,TRBJ2-2,-,TGCGCCAGCAGCTTGGCCACAGGGGGCACCGGGGAGCTGTTTTTT,CASSLATGGTGELFF
TRBV30,-,TRBJ1-3,few,TGTGCCTGGAGTCGACAAGAGTTTAACTCTGGAAACACCATATATTTT,CAWSRQEFNSGNTIYF
TRBV5-8,TRBD2,TRBJ2-5,many,TGTGCCAGCAGCTTCCAGCCGGCGGGGGGTCGCTACCAAGAGACCCAGTACTTC,CASSFQPAGGRYQETQYF
TRBV6-1,-,TRBJ2-1,-,TGTGCCAGCTGCCCTATCAATGATCAGTTCTTC,CASCPINDQFF
TRBV7-2,-,TRBJ2-7,-,TGTGCCAGCAGCTTAGCTCGGGAGAACCACGAGCAGTACTTC,CASSLARENHEQYF
TRBV6-1,TRBD1,TRBJ1-2,few,TGTGCCAGCAATAAACCGGGACAGGGGGCGTATGGCTACACCTTC,CASNKPGQGAYGYTF
TRBV5-5,-,TRBJ2-5,-,TGTGACAACAGCCGAAGACTAGAGGGGGTAGAGACCCAGTACTTC,CDNSRRLEGVETQYF
TRBV2,TRBD1,TRBJ2-2,few,TGTGCCAGCAGTGGATTACAGGGGGCCGCCGGGGAGCTGTTTTTT,CASSGLQGAAGELFF
TRBV27,-,TRBJ2-1,many,TGTGCCAGTGGCGCAACGATGGGGGACTACAATGAGCAGTTCTTC,CASGATMGDYNEQFF
TRBV13,-,TRBJ1-1,many,TGTGCCAGCAGCCTAACAGCCGGGACTTCGGGCACTGAAGCTTTCTTT,CASSLTAGTSGTEAFF
TRBV30,-,TRBJ2-5,medium-sized,TGTGCCTGGAGCGGGCCCCGGTGGGAGACCCAGTACTTC,CAWSGPRWETQYF
TRBV7-2,-,TRBJ2-6,many,TGTGCCAGCAGCTTGGGCCTACAGGGAATAGGTGGGGCCAACGTCCTGACTTTC,CASSLGLQGIGGANVLTF
TRBV19,-,TRBJ2-1,few,TGTGCCAGTAATGAACAGGGCCCATACAATGAGCAGTTCTTC,CASNEQGPYNEQFF
TRBV5-1,-,TRBJ2-5,-,TGCGCCAGCTGTTTTACGGGGGAAGAAGAGACCCAGTACTTC,CASCFTGEEETQYF
TRBV20-1,TRBD2,TRBJ2-3,many,TGCAGTGCTAGAGGGGTTAGCGGGAGTCCCCCTAGCACAGATACGCAGTATTTT,CSARGVSGSPPSTDTQYF
TRBV7-2,-,TRBJ2-7,-,TGTGCCAGCAGCCTCCGGACTGCCTACGAGCAGTACTTC,CASSLRTAYEQYF
TRBV11-2,-,TRBJ1-3,-,TGTGCCAGCAGCCCGTCTCAGGGACGTAGGATACACTCTGGAAACACCATATATTTT,CASSPSQGRRIHSGNTIYF
TRBV2,TRBD1,TRBJ1-3,many,TGTGCCAGCAGGGAGGGGACAGGAGGAAACACCATATATTTT,CASREGTGGNTIYF
TRBV4-3,-,TRBJ2-1,-,TGCGCCAGCTCCCAATCGGGCGCAACCGACAATGAGCAGTTCTTC,CASSQSGATDNEQFF
TRBV19,-,TRBJ2-7,-,TGTGCCAGTAGTATAGATGTAGGGAGCGAGCAGTACTTC,CASSIDVGSEQYF
TRBV15,-,TRBJ2-7,many,TGTGCCACCAAGGCGAGACTAGAGGACTACGAGCAGTACTTC,CATKARLEDYEQYF
TRBV27,-,TRBJ2-1,many,TGTGCCAGCAGTTCGACGGCCTACAATGAGCAGTTCTTC,CASSSTAYNEQFF
TRBV20-1,-,TRBJ1-3,-,TGCAGTGCTAGAGATAAGGCAGTCGGAAACACCATATATTTT,CSARDKAVGNTIYF
TRBV20-1,-,TRBJ2-2,-,TGCAGTGCTTATGCGGCATTCACCGGGGAGCTGTTTTTT,CSAYAAFTGELFF
TRBV20-1,TRBD2,TRBJ2-7,once,TGCAGTGCTAGAGGAGCGGGGTTGGACTACGAGCAGTACTTC,CSARGAGLDYEQYF
TRBV12-3/TRBV12-4,TRBD2,TRBJ2-1,many,TGTGCCAGCAGTTTTTTTTCCTTCGGGACTAGCGGGCCGCGTAAATACAATGAGCAGTTCTTC,CASSFFSFGTSGPRKYNEQFF
TRBV5-8,-,TRBJ1-4,many,TGTGCCAGCAGCTTGGGGTCAGTTTATGAAAAACTGTTTTTT,CASSLGSVYEKLFF